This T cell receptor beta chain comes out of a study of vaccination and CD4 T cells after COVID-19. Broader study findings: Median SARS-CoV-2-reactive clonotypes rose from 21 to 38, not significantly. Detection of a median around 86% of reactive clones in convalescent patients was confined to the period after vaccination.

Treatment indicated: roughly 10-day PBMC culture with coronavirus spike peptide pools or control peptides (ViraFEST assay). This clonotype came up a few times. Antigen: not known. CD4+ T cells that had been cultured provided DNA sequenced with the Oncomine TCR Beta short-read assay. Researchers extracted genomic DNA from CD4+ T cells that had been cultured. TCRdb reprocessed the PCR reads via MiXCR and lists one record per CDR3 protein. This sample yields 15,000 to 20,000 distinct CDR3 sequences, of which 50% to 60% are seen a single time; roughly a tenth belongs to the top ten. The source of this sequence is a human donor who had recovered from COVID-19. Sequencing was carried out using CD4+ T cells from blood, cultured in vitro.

The CDR3 region is CASSFARTGGLQETQYF. DNA of the CDR3: TGTGCCAGCAGTTTCGCCCGGACAGGGGGGTTGCAGGAGACCCAGTACTTC. The V call is TRBV12-3 or TRBV12-4, the J call TRBJ2-5; 10 nucleotides agree with TRBD1. V lost 3 bases, J lost 5 bases, and 12 bases stayed unmatched. There are 17 residues in the CDR3.